This T cell receptor (beta chain) was documented in a study of blood T cell repertoires in COVID-19. Original analysis: Using reference gene primer amplification, nucleated cell counts were estimated. Assay: immunoSEQ multiplex PCR; the TCRdb copy retains only in-frame clones and omits some. That table gives V, J and clone size, and the DNA gave D and trimming. The table records roughly 180,000 clones, 81% of them present only once. Germline V gene lookup returns CDR1 SEHNR and CDR2 FQNEAQ (reference sequence). V was trimmed by 3 bases and J by 1 base, leaving 13 bases between them. The CDR3 contains 16 residues.

The sequencing sample was made of PBMCs or T cells enriched from blood (not recorded which). V gene TRBV7-9 combines with J gene TRBJ2-1, with D possibly being TRBD1 (6 bases). This sequence originates from a woman in her thirties or forties with acute COVID-19. In DNA, the CDR3 is TGTGCCAGCAGCTTTTCACTAGGGGGTTCCTACAATGAGCAGTTCTTC. It codes for CASSFSLGGSYNEQFF.